These 18 T cell receptor beta chains originate from one sample sequenced in a study of CD8 T cells in ankylosing spondylitis. MiXCR was run by TCRdb on the 5' RACE reads, yielding one entry per CDR3 protein. Of about 250,000 distinct CDR3 sequences in the sample, 20% to 30% were seen once. The sequenced material came from blood, either unsorted or a sorted T cell fraction (not recorded which). All receptors derive from a male donor with ankylosing spondylitis or in good health (not recorded which).

The sample holds many counts of this clonotype. This chain uses TRBV20-1 with TRBJ1-5, with 7 bases aligning to TRBD1. This CDR3 is built from 14 residues. Germline lookup yields CDR1 DFQATT and CDR2 SNEGSKA (reference sequence). V gave up 3 bases and J gave up 5 bases; unmatched junction bases: 7. Written as DNA, the CDR3 is TGCAGTGCTAGTCCCCGGACAGGCGATCAGCCCCAGCATTTT. The encoded protein is CSASPRTGDQPQHF.

The chain combines TRBV25-1 with TRBJ2-2, with 7 nucleotides matching TRBD1. Per the germline V gene, CDR1 is MGHDK and CDR2 is SYGVNS. V trimming: 3 bases; J trimming: 6 bases; junction bases outside the gene matches: 4. This CDR3 is built from 14 residues. In nucleotides, the CDR3 is TGTGCCAGCAGTGATAGACAGGGATCCGGGGAGCTGTTTTTT. Residues: CASSDRQGSGELFF.

This clonotype was recorded at least ten times. V and J are TRBV12-3 or TRBV12-4 and TRBJ2-1, with D tentatively TRBD1 or TRBD2 (5 bases each). Trimming left V 8 bases short and J 1 base short, with 12 bases between. The length of the CDR3 is 14 residues. The DNA for the CDR3 is TGTGCCAGCCTCAGGGACGATTCCTACAATGAGCAGTTCTTC. This encodes CASLRDDSYNEQFF.

This clonotype was detected only a few times. The V call is TRBV6-1, the J call TRBJ1-6, with 7 bases lining up with TRBD1. CDR1 is MNHNS and CDR2 is SASEGT in the germline V gene. CDR3 size: 12 residues. V lost 8 bases and J lost 10; bases outside the gene matches: 5. Written as DNA, the CDR3 is TGTGCCAGCCGACAGGGATGGTCACCCCTCCACTTT. Translated: CASRQGWSPLHF.

In this sample, this clonotype turned up many times. The rearrangement uses TRBV20-1 and TRBJ2-2; 8 bases map to TRBD2. The germline V gene encodes CDR1 DFQATT and CDR2 SNEGSKA (reference sequence). V was clipped by 2 bases and J by 2 bases; unmatched bases: 13. The CDR3 is made up of 18 amino acids. The DNA for the CDR3 is TGCAGTGCTAGATCCTCTCCGGCCGGGGGGGGAAACACCGGGGAGCTGTTTTTT. Protein product: CSARSSPAGGGNTGELFF.

The chain carries TRBV12-3 or TRBV12-4 and TRBJ2-1; D remains unclear. The CDR3 covers 13 residues. V gave up 1 base and J gave up 7 bases, with 8 bases separating them. In DNA form, the CDR3 reads TGTGCCAGCAGTTTAGAGGGTTTGAATGAGCAGTTCTTC. Amino acid sequence: CASSLEGLNEQFF.

This clonotype was counted a few times. The J gene is TRBJ2-6, the V gene TRBV6-1, with TRBD1 matching 10 bases. This CDR3 is built from 18 residues. V was clipped by 6 bases and J by 1 base; unmatched bases: 9. Germline CDR1 and CDR2: MNHNS and SASEGT. CDR3 region: CASRPFKGQGSGANVLTF. CDR3 in DNA: TGTGCCAGCAGACCTTTTAAGGGACAGGGGTCTGGGGCCAACGTCCTGACTTTC.

CDR3 in amino acids: CSEVGGNEQFF. CDR3 bases: TGCAGCGAGGTAGGGGGAAATGAGCAGTTCTTC. The chain is built from TRBV29-1 and TRBJ2-1; D is possibly TRBD1 (6 bases). Trimming pared 7 bases from V and 7 bases from J, leaving 11 bases between. CDR1 SQVTM and CDR2 ANQGSEA come from the germline V gene. CDR3 length: 11 residues.

The chain uses TRBV7-2 and TRBJ2-3; D gene uncertain. Germline CDR1 reads SGHTA; CDR2 reads FQGNSA. Trimming took 5 bases from V and 9 from J, leaving 9 bases between them. This CDR3 is 11 amino acids long. The CDR3 bases are TGTGCCAGCAGCGACTTTCGCACGCAGTATTTT. It codes for CASSDFRTQYF.

The chain carries TRBV27 and TRBJ1-2; no reliable D call. The V end was cut by 5 bases, the J end by 6 bases, with 16 bases between. This CDR3 has 14 amino acids. From germline, CDR1 is MNHEY and CDR2 SMNVEV (reference sequence). CDR3 DNA sequence: TGTGCCAGCAGTGCCCTCTTAAAGAACGATGGCTACACCTTC. The encoded protein is CASSALLKNDGYTF.

The rearrangement uses TRBV12-3 or TRBV12-4 and TRBJ2-7; maybe TRBD2 (5 bases). The ends were cut back, 3 bases at V and 6 bases at J, with 9 bases in the middle. This CDR3 comprises 12 residues. CDR3 nucleotide sequence: TGTGCCAGCAGTTTCACCGGGGTCGAGCAGTACTTC. Encoded protein: CASSFTGVEQYF.

Remarks on this clonotype: Just one base apart from a much larger clone, this may be a read error. The chain joins TRBV20-1 to TRBJ2-3; the D is unclear. The DNA end favors TRBJ1-5, so the J call may be wrong. Germline-derived CDR1 and CDR2 are DFQATT and SNEGSKA (reference sequence). The CDR3 length is 10 residues. DNA of the CDR3: TGCAGTGCCCCCCTTAAGACGCAGCATTTT. It is translated as CSAPLKTQHF.

The table lists this clonotype with many counts. The gene calls are TRBV10-3 and TRBJ2-3, with D possibly being TRBD1 or TRBD2 (5 bases each). This CDR3 is 11 amino acids long. Per germline, CDR1 ENHRY and CDR2 SYGVKD. V dropped 6 bases and J dropped 5 bases, with 6 bases sitting between them. Here the CDR3 DNA reads TGTGCCATCAGGGGGGTAGATACGCAGTATTTT. It codes for CAIRGVDTQYF.

This clonotype was counted between two and nine times. The chain has TRBV7-2 and TRBJ2-5; either TRBD1 or TRBD2 may supply D (5 bases each). CDR3 size: 13 residues. Germline values: CDR1 SGHTA, CDR2 FQGNSA. V lost 3 bases and J lost 5, with 10 bases in between. The CDR3 DNA reads TGTGCCAGCAGCTTTGCGTGGGGGGAGACCCAGTACTTC. As protein: CASSFAWGETQYF.

This clonotype has ten or more counts. V and J are TRBV4-2 and TRBJ2-7; D is unresolved. CDR1 LGHNA and CDR2 YNFKEQ come from the germline V gene. CDR3 length: 13 residues. Deletions cut 0 bases from V and 5 bases from J, with 8 bases between. The CDR3 coding sequence is TGTGCCAGCAGCCAAGATAGGGCCAACGAGCAGTACTTC. Residues: CASSQDRANEQYF.

This clonotype has at least ten counts. The rearrangement joins TRBV24-1 to TRBJ2-5; a weak D match, TRBD2 (5 bases). Trimming pared 2 bases from V and 5 bases from J, leaving 14 bases between. This CDR3 is built from 15 residues. Germline assignment: CDR1 KGHDR and CDR2 SFDVKD. CDR3 in amino acids: CATSDSSTSSETQYF. The CDR3 bases are TGTGCCACCAGTGATTCCTCAACTAGTTCCGAGACCCAGTACTTC.

The J gene is TRBJ2-2, the V gene TRBV12-3 or TRBV12-4; TRBD2 aligns across 8 bases. The CDR3 length is 16 residues. Trimming removed 1 base from V and 1 base from J; junction bases left unmatched: 2. The CDR3 reads CASSLGSGVNTGELFF. Written as DNA, the CDR3 is TGTGCCAGCAGTTTAGGTAGCGGGGTGAACACCGGGGAGCTGTTTTTT.

The V gene is TRBV30, the J gene TRBJ1-4; 8 nucleotides align to TRBD1. CDR3 length: 15 residues. CDR1 and CDR2 (germline): GTSNPN, SVGIG (reference sequence). Germline trimming cut 1 base from V and 5 bases from J; bases unmatched to any gene: 6. CDR3: CAWSALTGVNEKLFF. The CDR3 DNA sequence: TGTGCCTGGAGTGCTTTGACAGGGGTAAATGAAAAACTGTTTTTT. Supplemented by reference TRBV30 and TRBJ1-4, the full variable domain reads SQTIHQWPATLVQPVGSPLSLECTVEGTSNPNLYWYRQAAGRGLQLLFYSVGIGQISSEVPQNLSASRPQDRQFILSSKKLLLSDSGFYLCAWSALTGVNEKLFFGSGTQLSVL.